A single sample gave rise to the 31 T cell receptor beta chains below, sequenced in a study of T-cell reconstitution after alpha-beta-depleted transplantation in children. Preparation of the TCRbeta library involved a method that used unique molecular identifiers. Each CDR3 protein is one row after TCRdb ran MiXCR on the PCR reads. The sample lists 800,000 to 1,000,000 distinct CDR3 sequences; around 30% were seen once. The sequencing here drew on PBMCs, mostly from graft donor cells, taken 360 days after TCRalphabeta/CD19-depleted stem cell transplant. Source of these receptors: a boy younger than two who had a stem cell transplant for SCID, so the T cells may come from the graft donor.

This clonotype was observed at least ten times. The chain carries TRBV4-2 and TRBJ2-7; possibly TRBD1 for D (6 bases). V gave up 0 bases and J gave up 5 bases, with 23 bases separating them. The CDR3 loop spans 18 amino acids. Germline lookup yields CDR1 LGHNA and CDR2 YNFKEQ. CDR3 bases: TGTGCCAGCAGCCAAGACCCCTCGTGGGGGCAGGGATTTGACGAGCAGTACTTC. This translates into CASSQDPSWGQGFDEQYF.

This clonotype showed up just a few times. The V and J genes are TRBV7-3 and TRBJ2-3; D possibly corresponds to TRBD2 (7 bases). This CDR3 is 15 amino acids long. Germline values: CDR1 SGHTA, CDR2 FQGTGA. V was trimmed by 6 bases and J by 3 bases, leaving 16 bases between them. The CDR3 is CASSPTGGLTDTQYF. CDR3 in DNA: TGTGCCAGCAGTCCCACGGGGGGCTTAACAGATACGCAGTATTTT.

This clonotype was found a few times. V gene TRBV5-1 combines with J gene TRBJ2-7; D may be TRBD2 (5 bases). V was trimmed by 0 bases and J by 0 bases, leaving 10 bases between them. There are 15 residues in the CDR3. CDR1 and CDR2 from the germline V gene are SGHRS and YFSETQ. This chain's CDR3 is CASSLGTSSSYEQYF. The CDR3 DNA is TGCGCCAGCAGCTTGGGGACTTCCAGCTCCTACGAGCAGTACTTC.

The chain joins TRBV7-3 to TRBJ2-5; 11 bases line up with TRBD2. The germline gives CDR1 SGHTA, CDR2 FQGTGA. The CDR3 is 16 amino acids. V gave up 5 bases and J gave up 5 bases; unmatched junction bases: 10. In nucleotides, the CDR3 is TGTGCCAGCAGCGGACGACTAGCGGGGCTTACGGAGACCCAGTACTTC. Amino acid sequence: CASSGRLAGLTETQYF. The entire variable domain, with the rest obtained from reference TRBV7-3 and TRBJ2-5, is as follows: GAGVSQTPSNKVTEKGKYVELRCDPISGHTALYWYRQSLGQGPEFLIYFQGTGAADDSGLPNDRFFAVRPEGSVSTLKIQRTERGDSAVYLCASSGRLAGLTETQYFGPGTRLLVL.

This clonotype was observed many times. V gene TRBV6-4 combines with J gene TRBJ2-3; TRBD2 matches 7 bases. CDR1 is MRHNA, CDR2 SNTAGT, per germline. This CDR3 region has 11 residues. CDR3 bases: TGTGGCCGCCACGGGGGGGATACGCAGTATTTT. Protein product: CGRHGGDTQYF.

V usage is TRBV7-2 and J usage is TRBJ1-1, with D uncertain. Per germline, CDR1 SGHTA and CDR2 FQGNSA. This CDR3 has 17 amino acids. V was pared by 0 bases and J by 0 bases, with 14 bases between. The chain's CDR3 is CASSLATTTAMNTEAFF. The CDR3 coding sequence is TGTGCCAGCAGCTTAGCAACCACCACAGCAATGAACACTGAAGCTTTCTTT.

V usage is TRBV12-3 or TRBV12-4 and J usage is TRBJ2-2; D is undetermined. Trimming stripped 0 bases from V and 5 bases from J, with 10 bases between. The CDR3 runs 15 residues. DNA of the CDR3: TGTGCCAGCAGTTTAGCGCCTGGAGAGACCGGGGAGCTGTTTTTT. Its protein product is CASSLAPGETGELFF.

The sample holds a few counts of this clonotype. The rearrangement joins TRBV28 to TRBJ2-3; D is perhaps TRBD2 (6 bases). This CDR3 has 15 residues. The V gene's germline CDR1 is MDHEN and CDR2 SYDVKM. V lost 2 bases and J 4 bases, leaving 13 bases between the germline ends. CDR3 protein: CASSLRLVRADTQYF. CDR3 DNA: TGTGCCAGCAGTTTAAGACTAGTTCGCGCAGATACGCAGTATTTT. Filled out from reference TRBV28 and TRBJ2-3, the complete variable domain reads DVKVTQSSRYLVKRTGEKVFLECVQDMDHENMFWYRQDPGLGLRLIYFSYDVKMKEKGDIPEGYSVSREKKERFSLILESASTNQTSMYLCASSLRLVRADTQYFGPGTRLTVL.

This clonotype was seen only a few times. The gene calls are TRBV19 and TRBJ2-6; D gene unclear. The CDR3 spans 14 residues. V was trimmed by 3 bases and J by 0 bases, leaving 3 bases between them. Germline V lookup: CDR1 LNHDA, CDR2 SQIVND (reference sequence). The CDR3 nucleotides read TGTGCCAGTAGTATCACCTCTGGGGCCAACGTCCTGACTTTC. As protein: CASSITSGANVLTF.

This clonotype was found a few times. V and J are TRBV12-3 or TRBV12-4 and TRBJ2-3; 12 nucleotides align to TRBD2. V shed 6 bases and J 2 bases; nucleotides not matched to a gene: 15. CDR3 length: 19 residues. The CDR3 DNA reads TGTGCCAGCAGCAAGTTCCGGACTAGCGGGACTGAACTCACAGATACGCAGTATTTT. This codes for CASSKFRTSGTELTDTQYF.

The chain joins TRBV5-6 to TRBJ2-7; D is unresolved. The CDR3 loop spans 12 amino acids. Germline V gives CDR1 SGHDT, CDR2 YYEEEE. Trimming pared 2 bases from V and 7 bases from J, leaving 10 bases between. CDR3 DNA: TGTGCCAGCAGCTTTCGAGGTAATGAGCAGTACTTC. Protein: CASSFRGNEQYF.

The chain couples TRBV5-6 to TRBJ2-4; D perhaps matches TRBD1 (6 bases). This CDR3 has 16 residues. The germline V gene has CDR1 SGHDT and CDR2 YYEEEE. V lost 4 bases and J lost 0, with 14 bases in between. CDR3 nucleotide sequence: TGTGCCAGCAGCCTACAGGGCTCTCTAGCCAAAAACATTCAGTACTTC. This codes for CASSLQGSLAKNIQYF.

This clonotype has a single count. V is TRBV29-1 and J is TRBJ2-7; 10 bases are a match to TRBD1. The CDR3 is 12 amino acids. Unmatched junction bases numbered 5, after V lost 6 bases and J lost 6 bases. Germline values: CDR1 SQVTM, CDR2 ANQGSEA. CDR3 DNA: TGCAGCGTCCGACAGGGGGCGTCCGAGCAGTACTTC. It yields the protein CSVRQGASEQYF.

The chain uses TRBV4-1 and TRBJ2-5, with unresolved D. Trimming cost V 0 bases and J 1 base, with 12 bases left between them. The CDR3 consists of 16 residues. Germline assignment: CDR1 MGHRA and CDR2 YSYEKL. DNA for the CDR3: TGCGCCAGCAGCCAAGAATTGACTTACGGCCAAGAGACCCAGTACTTC. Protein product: CASSQELTYGQETQYF.

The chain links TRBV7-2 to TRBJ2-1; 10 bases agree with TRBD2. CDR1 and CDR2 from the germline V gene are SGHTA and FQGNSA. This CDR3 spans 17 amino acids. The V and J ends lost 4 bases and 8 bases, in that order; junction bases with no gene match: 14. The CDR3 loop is CASSSPPSGGARDEQFF. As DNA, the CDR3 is TGTGCCAGCAGCTCGCCCCCCAGCGGGGGGGCAAGGGATGAGCAGTTCTTC.

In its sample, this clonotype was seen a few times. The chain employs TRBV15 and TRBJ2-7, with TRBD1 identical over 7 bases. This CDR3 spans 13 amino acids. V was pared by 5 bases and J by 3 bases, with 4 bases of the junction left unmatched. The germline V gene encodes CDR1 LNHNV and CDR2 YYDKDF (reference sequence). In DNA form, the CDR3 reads TGTGCCACCAGCCCGGGACAGCTCTACGAGCAGTACTTC. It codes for CATSPGQLYEQYF.

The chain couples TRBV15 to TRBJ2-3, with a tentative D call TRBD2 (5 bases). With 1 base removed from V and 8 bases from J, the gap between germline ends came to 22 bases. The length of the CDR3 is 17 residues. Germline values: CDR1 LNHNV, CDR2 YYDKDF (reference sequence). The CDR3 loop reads CATSRVNGPARAGTQYF. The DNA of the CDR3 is TGTGCCACCAGCAGAGTGAATGGCCCGGCGCGGGCTGGTACGCAGTATTTT.

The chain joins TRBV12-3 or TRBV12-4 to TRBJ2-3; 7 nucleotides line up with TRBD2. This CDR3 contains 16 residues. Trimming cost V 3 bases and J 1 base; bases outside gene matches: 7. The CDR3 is CASSFVGGGGTDTQYF. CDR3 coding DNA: TGTGCCAGCAGTTTCGTCGGCGGGGGAGGCACAGATACGCAGTATTTT.

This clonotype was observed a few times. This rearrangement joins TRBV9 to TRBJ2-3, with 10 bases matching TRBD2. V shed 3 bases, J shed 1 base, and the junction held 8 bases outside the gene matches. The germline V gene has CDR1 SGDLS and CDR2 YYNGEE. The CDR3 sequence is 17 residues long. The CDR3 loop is CASSANPTSGGTDTQYF. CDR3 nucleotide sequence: TGTGCCAGCAGCGCAAACCCCACTAGCGGGGGCACAGATACGCAGTATTTT.

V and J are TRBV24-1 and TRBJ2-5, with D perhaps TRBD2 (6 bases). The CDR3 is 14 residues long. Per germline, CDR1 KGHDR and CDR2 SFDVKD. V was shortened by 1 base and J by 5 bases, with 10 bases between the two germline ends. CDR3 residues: CATSDFSEGETQYF. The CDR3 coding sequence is TGTGCCACCAGTGATTTCTCGGAGGGCGAGACCCAGTACTTC.

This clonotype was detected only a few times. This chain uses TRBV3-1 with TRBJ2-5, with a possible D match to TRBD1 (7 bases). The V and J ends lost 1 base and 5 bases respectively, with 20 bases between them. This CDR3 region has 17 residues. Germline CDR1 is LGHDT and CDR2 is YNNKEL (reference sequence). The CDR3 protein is CASSQGWNRGGSETQYF. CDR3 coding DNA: TGTGCCAGCAGCCAAGGATGGAACAGGGGAGGATCGGAGACCCAGTACTTC.

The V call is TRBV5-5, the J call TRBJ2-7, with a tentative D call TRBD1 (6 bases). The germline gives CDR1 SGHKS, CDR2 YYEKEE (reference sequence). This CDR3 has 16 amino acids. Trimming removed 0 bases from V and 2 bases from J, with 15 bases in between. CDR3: CASSLGLQGPPYEQYF. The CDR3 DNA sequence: TGTGCCAGCAGCTTGGGTCTCCAGGGGCCCCCCTACGAGCAGTACTTC.

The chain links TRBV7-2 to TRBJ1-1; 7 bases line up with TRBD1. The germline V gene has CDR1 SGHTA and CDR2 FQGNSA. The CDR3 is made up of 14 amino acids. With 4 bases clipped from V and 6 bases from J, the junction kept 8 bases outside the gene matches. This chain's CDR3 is CASSYRTGRPEAFF. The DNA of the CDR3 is TGTGCCAGCAGCTATCGGACAGGCAGGCCTGAAGCTTTCTTT.

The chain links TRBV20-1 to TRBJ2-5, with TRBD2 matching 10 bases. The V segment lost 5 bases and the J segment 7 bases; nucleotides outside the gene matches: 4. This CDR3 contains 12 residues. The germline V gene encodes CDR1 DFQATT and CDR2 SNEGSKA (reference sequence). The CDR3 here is CSAPSGGGTQYF. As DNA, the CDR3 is TGCAGTGCTCCTAGCGGGGGCGGGACCCAGTACTTC.

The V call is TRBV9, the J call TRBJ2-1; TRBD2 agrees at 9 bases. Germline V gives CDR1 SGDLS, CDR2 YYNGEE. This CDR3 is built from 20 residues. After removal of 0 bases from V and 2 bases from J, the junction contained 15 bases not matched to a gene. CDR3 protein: CASSVAGRGISGGTYNEQFF. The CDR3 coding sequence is TGTGCCAGCAGCGTAGCGGGGCGAGGAATAAGCGGGGGGACCTACAATGAGCAGTTCTTC.

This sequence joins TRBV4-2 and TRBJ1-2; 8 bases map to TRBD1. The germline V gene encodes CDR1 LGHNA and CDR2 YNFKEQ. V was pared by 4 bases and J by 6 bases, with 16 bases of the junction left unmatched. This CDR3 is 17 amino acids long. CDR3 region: CASSPGTGRAGSDGYTF. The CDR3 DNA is TGTGCCAGCAGCCCTGGGACAGGCCGCGCGGGTTCCGATGGCTACACCTTC.

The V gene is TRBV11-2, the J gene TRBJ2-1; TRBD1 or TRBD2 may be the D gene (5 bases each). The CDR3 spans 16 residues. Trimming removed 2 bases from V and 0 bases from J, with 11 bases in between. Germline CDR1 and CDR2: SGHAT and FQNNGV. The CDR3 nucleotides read TGTGCCAGCAGCTTAATGGGGGTGAGCTCCTACAATGAGCAGTTCTTC. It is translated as CASSLMGVSSYNEQFF.

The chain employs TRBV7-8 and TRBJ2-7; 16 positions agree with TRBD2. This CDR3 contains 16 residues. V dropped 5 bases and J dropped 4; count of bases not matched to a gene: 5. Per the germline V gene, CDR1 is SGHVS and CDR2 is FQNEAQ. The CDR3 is CASSAGLAGGIYEQYF. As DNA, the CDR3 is TGTGCCAGCAGCGCGGGACTAGCGGGGGGGATTTACGAGCAGTACTTC.

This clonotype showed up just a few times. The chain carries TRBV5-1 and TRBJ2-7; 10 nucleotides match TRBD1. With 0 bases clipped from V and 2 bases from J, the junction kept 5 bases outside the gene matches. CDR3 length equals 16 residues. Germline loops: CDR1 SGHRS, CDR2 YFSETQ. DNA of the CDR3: TGCGCCAGCAGCTTGGACTCTGGACAGGGGGCCTACGAGCAGTACTTC. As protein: CASSLDSGQGAYEQYF.

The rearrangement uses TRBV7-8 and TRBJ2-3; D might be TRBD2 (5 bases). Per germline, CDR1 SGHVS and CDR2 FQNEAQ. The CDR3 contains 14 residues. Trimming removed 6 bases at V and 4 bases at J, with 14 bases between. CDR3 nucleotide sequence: TGTGCCAGCAGTCCCGGGATGAACGCAGATACGCAGTATTTT. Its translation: CASSPGMNADTQYF.

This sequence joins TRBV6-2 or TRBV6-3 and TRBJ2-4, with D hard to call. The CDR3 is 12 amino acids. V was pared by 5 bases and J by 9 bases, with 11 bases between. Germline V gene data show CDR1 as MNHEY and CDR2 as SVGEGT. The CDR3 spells CASSRNQAIQYF. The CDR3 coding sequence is TGTGCCAGCAGTAGGAATCAAGCCATTCAGTACTTC.